One sample yielded the 25 T cell receptor beta chains listed below, sequenced in a study of CXCR3-negative and CXCR3-positive naive CD8 T cells. The libraries of TRB cDNA were constructed through 5' RACE using UMI labels. TCRdb re-analyzed the 5' RACE reads; it lists each CDR3 protein once, without DNA. This repertoire includes some 41,000 distinct CDR3 sequences. Specimen: memory CD8+ T cells from blood. The receptors derive from a human donor in good health. Some clones in this sample may be carry-over from other donors' samples.

V gene TRBV21-1 combines with J gene TRBJ2-3; TCRdb reports TRBD1, a call that lacks DNA to check it against. TRBV21-1 is flagged as a pseudogene. The CDR3 spans 19 residues. The CDR3 region is CASSCVLCKNRTCTDTQYF.

The chain has TRBV19 and TRBJ1-1. The CDR3 covers 15 residues. From germline, CDR1 is LNHDA and CDR2 SQIVND (reference sequence). CDR3 amino acids: CASSIGARPNTEAFF.

The chain carries TRBV6-2 or TRBV6-3 and TRBJ2-5; TCRdb's D gene call, TRBD1, goes unchecked for lack of DNA. CDR3 length equals 13 residues. Looked up from germline, CDR1 is MNHEY and CDR2 is SVGEGT. The CDR3 region is CASRTGGEETQYF.

The V and J genes are TRBV12-3 or TRBV12-4 and TRBJ1-2; as DNA is missing, the TRBD1 call by TCRdb cannot be tested. The CDR3 is made up of 13 amino acids. CDR3 residues: CASSPSDSYGYTF.

Here the CDR3 reads CASSSNPGELFF. The V call is TRBV7-6, the J call TRBJ2-2. Germline loops: CDR1 SGHVS, CDR2 FNYEAQ. The CDR3 runs to 12 residues.

The chain combines TRBV10-3 with TRBJ2-1; without DNA, the TCRdb call of TRBD2 cannot be checked. This CDR3 is built from 17 residues. The germline V gene encodes CDR1 ENHRY and CDR2 SYGVKD. The CDR3 spells CAISVTTSGGSYNEQFF.

The V call is TRBV11-1, the J call TRBJ2-7; the D gene TCRdb calls, TRBD2, cannot be checked with no DNA. Per the germline V gene, CDR1 is SGHAT and CDR2 is FQDESV (reference sequence). CDR3 length equals 14 residues. This chain's CDR3 is CASNPGLDLPEQYF.

The V gene is TRBV29-1, the J gene TRBJ2-7. Germline CDR1 SQVTM, CDR2 ANQGSEA. The CDR3 consists of 14 residues. CDR3: CSVVSFIRSYEQYF.

The V and J genes are TRBV4-1 and TRBJ2-7. Germline V gives CDR1 MGHRA, CDR2 YSYEKL. The CDR3 totals 12 residues. The CDR3 sequence is CASSGVDYEQYF.

This chain uses TRBV5-6 with TRBJ1-1; there is no DNA to check the TCRdb D call of TRBD1. The CDR3 is 13 amino acids. Germline V gene sequence: CDR1 SGHDT, CDR2 YYEEEE. This CDR3 is CASSFWGGTEAFF.

This chain uses TRBV13 with TRBJ2-7. Germline assignment: CDR1 PRHDT and CDR2 FYEKMQ (reference sequence). This CDR3 region has 11 residues. The CDR3 spells CASSAQYEQYF.

The V gene is TRBV20-1, the J gene TRBJ2-1; TCRdb reports TRBD2, a call that lacks DNA to check it against. Germline assignment: CDR1 DFQATT and CDR2 SNEGSKA (reference sequence). The CDR3 totals 15 residues. The CDR3: CSAQGLLSSYNEQFF.

This chain uses TRBV4-3 with TRBJ2-7; TCRdb indicates TRBD1, and absent DNA this call remains unverified. The CDR3 runs 15 residues. Germline CDR1 is LGHNA and CDR2 is YSLEER. CDR3 amino acids: CASSPTGPGGYEQYF.

V and J are TRBV12-3 or TRBV12-4 and TRBJ2-7; TCRdb lists TRBD1, though no DNA is available to test this call. There are 13 residues in the CDR3. CDR3 in amino acids: CASGFGGAYEQYF.

The rearrangement joins TRBV6-2 or TRBV6-3 to TRBJ1-1. In germline, CDR1 is MNHEY, CDR2 SVGEGT. The length of the CDR3 is 14 residues. The CDR3 region is CASTLANLNTEAFF.

The V call is TRBV6-4, the J call TRBJ2-2; the TRBD2 assignment by TCRdb is unverifiable without DNA. CDR3 length: 15 amino acids. The V gene's germline CDR1 is MRHNA and CDR2 SNTAGT. This chain's CDR3 is CASSAGTSEAGELFF.

The J gene is TRBJ2-2, the V gene TRBV6-1; the TCRdb D gene call, TRBD1, has no DNA to confirm it. The CDR3 length is 16 residues. The germline V gene has CDR1 MNHNS and CDR2 SASEGT. CDR3 residues: CASSESPGRVPGELFF.

The chain recombines TRBV25-1 with TRBJ2-6; the TCRdb D gene call, TRBD1, has no DNA to confirm it. The CDR3 has 20 residues. Germline lookup yields CDR1 MGHDK and CDR2 SYGVNS. The CDR3: CASSSWDRGLLSSGANVLTF.

J is TRBJ2-2 and V is TRBV7-3; checking the TCRdb D call of TRBD2 is not possible without DNA. The CDR3 sequence is 15 residues long. Germline V gene data show CDR1 as SGHTA and CDR2 as FQGTGA. CDR3 residues: CASSPGTRVLGELFF.

The CDR3 spells CASSQDFRGGDTQYF. V and J are TRBV4-3 and TRBJ2-3. Germline V gene data show CDR1 as LGHNA and CDR2 as YSLEER. This CDR3 contains 15 residues.

This sequence joins TRBV9 and TRBJ2-7; TCRdb's D gene call, TRBD1, goes unchecked for lack of DNA. The CDR3 contains 17 residues. Germline V gene sequence: CDR1 SGDLS, CDR2 YYNGEE. CDR3 in amino acids: CASSVVTAGAPTYEQYF.

This rearrangement joins TRBV4-3 to TRBJ2-1; TCRdb selects TRBD1, and the lack of DNA leaves this call unchecked. The CDR3 consists of 15 residues. Germline V gene lookup returns CDR1 LGHNA and CDR2 YSLEER. CDR3 residues: CASSSPGGLYNEQFF.

The chain has TRBV5-1 and TRBJ2-7; TCRdb lists TRBD1, though no DNA is available to test this call. The germline V gene has CDR1 SGHRS and CDR2 YFSETQ. The CDR3 loop spans 14 amino acids. CDR3 amino acids: CASSSGDSSYEQYF. Complete variable domain (other parts from reference TRBV5-1 and TRBJ2-7): KAGVTQTPRYLIKTRGQQVTLSCSPISGHRSVSWYQQTPGQGLQFLFEYFSETQRNKGNFPGRFSGRQFSNSRSEMNVSTLELGDSALYLCASSSGDSSYEQYFGPGTRLTVT.

The chain joins TRBV7-8 to TRBJ2-1; absent DNA, TCRdb's TRBD1 call cannot be checked. The CDR3 is 14 residues long. CDR1 and CDR2 (germline): SGHVS, FQNEAQ. CDR3 protein: CASQGSVPPGEQFF.

The J gene is TRBJ2-1, the V gene TRBV2; TCRdb names TRBD2, which stays unverified in the absence of DNA. CDR3 length: 17 residues. The germline gives CDR1 SNHLY, CDR2 FYNNEI. CDR3: CASSGDPAGDLYNEQFF.